The clone carrying this TCR beta chain showed up just once. The antigen is not known. This entry is derived from a study of cytomegalovirus exposure and HLA in healthy donors. Repertoires were generated with immunoSEQ multiplex PCR, while TCRdb's copy carries only in-frame clones and drops some. The repertoire holds about 130,000 clones, with 90% to 96% as singletons. Study-level findings and limits: The tendency of first-cohort TCR clusters to co-occur in the roughly 130 validation repertoires was the finding of a later analysis.

Germline V gene lookup returns CDR1 MGHRA and CDR2 YSYEKL. V shed 0 bases, J shed 1 base, and the junction held 5 bases outside the gene matches. The CDR3 has 18 amino acids. Sample: PBMCs. This TCR was recovered from a man aged 18 to 30 in good health and CMV-seronegative. The chain links TRBV4-1 to TRBJ2-3, with 12 bases that match TRBD2. The CDR3 region has the DNA TGCGCCAGCAGCCAAGACTGGGGGACTAGCGGGCGCACAGATACGCAGTATTTT. It is translated as CASSQDWGTSGRTDTQYF.